A selection of T cell receptor beta chains follows, all from one sample in a study of T cell changes during pregnancy in multiple sclerosis. Sequenced by immunoSEQ multiplex PCR; TCRdb stores in-frame clones only, minus some. The data contain tens of thousands of clones, about 90% of them seen just once; the ten biggest clones take up approximately 6.1%. Sequencing used peripheral blood, obtained in the third trimester of pregnancy. These receptor sequences come from a female donor in good health, enrolled as a control in a pregnancy study. The CDR3 runs from the conserved cysteine through the conserved F or W. The order of the fields is V gene, D gene, J gene, clone size, CDR3 DNA, CDR3 protein. The D gene is left open where the match is weak. A clone size is listed for some rows: how often the clone was seen (once, few, many), or a class if it is expanded.

>TRBV5-1|-|TRBJ2-3|-
TGCGCCAGCAGCTTGCCGGGAAGCCCAGATACGCAGTATTTT
CASSLPGSPDTQYF
>TRBV29-1|-|TRBJ2-1|-
TGCAGCGTCGAAGGGGACACAACAAATGAGCAGTTCTTC
CSVEGDTTNEQFF
>TRBV18|-|TRBJ1-5|-
TGTGCCAGCTCACCCTCTGTTGGCAATCAGCCCCAGCATTTT
CASSPSVGNQPQHF
>TRBV7-2|TRBD2|TRBJ2-3|-
TGTGCCAGCAGCGGGAGGGTAGCGGTCACAGATACGCAGTATTTT
CASSGRVAVTDTQYF
>TRBV4-3|-|TRBJ2-5|-
TGCGCCAGCAGCCTACGCCTCCAGGGAGGAGAGACCCAGTACTTC
CASSLRLQGGETQYF
>TRBV30|TRBD1|TRBJ2-1|-
TGTGCCTTGATTGACAGGGAGTTCCGCAATGAGCAGTTCTTC
CALIDREFRNEQFF
>TRBV27|-|TRBJ2-7|-
TGTGCCAGCAGTTTCCTGGAGGGCACCTACGAGCAGTACTTC
CASSFLEGTYEQYF
>TRBV11-2|TRBD1|TRBJ1-1|once
TGTGCCAGCAGCACGGACAGGGATAGCACTGAAGCTTTCTTT
CASSTDRDSTEAFF
>TRBV10-3|-|TRBJ1-2|-
TGTGCCATCAGTGAGTCGGAGGGCTACACCTTC
CAISESEGYTF
>TRBV19|-|TRBJ1-1|-
TGTGCCAGACCCCCGGCAGGGGAGAGCACTGAAGCTTTCTTT
CARPPAGESTEAFF
>TRBV19|TRBD1|TRBJ2-1|-
TGTGCCAGTAGTCCCATCCGGGACAGGGGGCGGAATGAGCAGTTCTTC
CASSPIRDRGRNEQFF
>TRBV30|-|TRBJ2-2|-
TGTGCCTGGAGTGTTTTCGGTGAATCGGGGATTTACACCGGGGAGCTGTTTTTT
CAWSVFGESGIYTGELFF
>TRBV12-5|TRBD1|TRBJ1-4|-
TGTGCTAGTGGTTTGGAGAAGACAGGGAGACTGTTTTTT
CASGLEKTGRLFF
>TRBV30|-|TRBJ2-2|-
TGTGCCTGGAGTGCCTCGGGATTCGGGACCGGGGAGCTGTTTTTT
CAWSASGFGTGELFF
>TRBV28|-|TRBJ2-4|-
TGTGCCAGCAGTTTCGCAAGGGAGGCCAAAAACATTCAGTACTTC
CASSFAREAKNIQYF
>TRBV15|-|TRBJ2-5|-
TGTGCCACCAGCAGTGGGCAGGGTGAGACCCAGTACTTC
CATSSGQGETQYF
>TRBV6-5|-|TRBJ2-5|-
TGTGCCAGCAGTTACTCGAGAGGGCGTCGGGAGACCCAGTACTTC
CASSYSRGRRETQYF
>TRBV21-1|-|TRBJ1-5|-
TGTGCCAGCAGCTCAAAGGAGGCGATCAATCAGCCCCAGCATTTT
CASSSKEAINQPQHF
>TRBV6-5|-|TRBJ1-2|-
TGTGCCAGCAGTTACTCCGCCAGGACGGGAGGTGGCTACACCTTC
CASSYSARTGGGYTF
>TRBV4-3|-|TRBJ2-7|-
TGCGCCAGCAGCCAAGCGCAGGATCACTACGAGCAGTACTTC
CASSQAQDHYEQYF
>TRBV19|TRBD2|TRBJ2-1|-
TGTGCCAGTAGTATAGGCGGGCTAGCGGGAAAAGAGCAGTTCTTC
CASSIGGLAGKEQFF
>TRBV6-4|TRBD2|TRBJ2-3|-
TGTGCCAGCAGAGTAGCGGGGGGGAGCACAGATACGCAGTATTTT
CASRVAGGSTDTQYF
>TRBV18|TRBD2|TRBJ2-5|-
TGTGCCAGCTCACCACTCCCCCCGGTAGCGGGAACAAAGACCCAGTACTTC
CASSPLPPVAGTKTQYF
>TRBV15|-|TRBJ1-5|once
TGTGCCACCAGCAGAGAACAGGGATACCCCAATCAGCCCCAGCATTTT
CATSREQGYPNQPQHF
>TRBV9|TRBD2|TRBJ2-3|-
TGTGCCAGCAGCGTTCAATCTAGCGGGGGGGCAGATACGCAGTATTTT
CASSVQSSGGADTQYF
>TRBV25-1|-|TRBJ1-2|medium-sized
TGTGCCAGTTCTAGGGGGTATGGCTACACCTTC
CASSRGYGYTF
>TRBV7-8|TRBD1|TRBJ1-2|-
TGTGCCAGCAGCTTAAATACAGGGGACTATGGCTACACCTTC
CASSLNTGDYGYTF
>TRBV6-6|-|TRBJ2-7|-
TGTGCCAGCAGTTGGGACATTATCGAGCAGTACTTC
CASSWDIIEQYF
>TRBV5-1|TRBD2|TRBJ2-1|-
TGCGCCAGCAGCTGGGGACTAGCGGGAGGTGAGGGCAATGAGCAGTTCTTC
CASSWGLAGGEGNEQFF
>TRBV6-5|TRBD2|TRBJ2-3|-
TGTGCCAGCAGTTACTCGGGACTAATCACAGATACGCAGTATTTT
CASSYSGLITDTQYF
>TRBV18|-|TRBJ2-3|-
TGTGCCAGCTCACCAGACGGCGGATCCAGCACAGATACGCAGTATTTT
CASSPDGGSSTDTQYF
>TRBV9|TRBD2|TRBJ2-5|-
TGTGCCAGCAGCGTTAGCGGGGGGACGGGACCACAGTACTTC
CASSVSGGTGPQYF
>TRBV6-4|-|TRBJ2-3|-
TGTGCCAGCAGTGACGTCCCCAGGGATGGAGATACGCAGTATTTT
CASSDVPRDGDTQYF
>TRBV7-9|TRBD1|TRBJ1-2|-
TGTGCCAGCAGCTCACTGGGGGGACAGGGAAACTATGGCTACACCTTC
CASSSLGGQGNYGYTF
>TRBV7-2|TRBD1|TRBJ1-1|-
TGTGCCAGCAGCTTAGGGGCAGGGGGTGAAGCTTTCTTT
CASSLGAGGEAFF
>TRBV10-3|-|TRBJ1-6|-
TGTGCCATCAGTTCAGGGGATTCACCCCTCCACTTT
CAISSGDSPLHF
>TRBV28|TRBD1|TRBJ1-2|-
TGTGCCAGCCGGACAGGGGGCGCGGGCTATGGCTACACCTTC
CASRTGGAGYGYTF
>TRBV9|-|TRBJ1-1|-
TGTGCCAGCAGCGCCACCTTTGGGGGCGCCACTGAAGCTTTCTTT
CASSATFGGATEAFF
>TRBV7-2|TRBD2|TRBJ2-5|-
TGTGCCAGCAGCTTAGCGCTACTAGCGGGAGGAGAGACCCAGTACTTC
CASSLALLAGGETQYF
>TRBV18|-|TRBJ2-7|-
TGTGCCAGCTCACCACAGGGACTCGAGCAGTACTTC
CASSPQGLEQYF
>TRBV6-1|-|TRBJ1-4|-
TGTGCCAGCAGTGTTCCACAGCCTGAAAAACTGTTTTTT
CASSVPQPEKLFF
>TRBV7-9|TRBD2|TRBJ2-5|-
TGTGCCAGCAGCTTAAGTCTGAGCGGGGCCCAGTACTTC
CASSLSLSGAQYF
>TRBV11-3|-|TRBJ2-1|-
TGTGCCAGCAGCTCTTCCGGCAATGAGCAGTTCTTC
CASSSSGNEQFF
>TRBV4-1|TRBD2|TRBJ2-1|-
TGCGCCAGCAGCCAAGATCTCGGGGGGGTAATGTCCAATGAGCAGTTCTTC
CASSQDLGGVMSNEQFF
>TRBV6-5|-|TRBJ2-7|-
TGTGCCAGCAGTTACTCGAACGGGGGCTCCTACGAGCAGTACTTC
CASSYSNGGSYEQYF
>TRBV4-1|TRBD1|TRBJ1-4|-
TGCGCCAGCAGCCAGGGACAGGTTAATGAAAAACTGTTTTTT
CASSQGQVNEKLFF
>TRBV30|TRBD1|TRBJ1-2|-
TGTGCCTGGAGTGTACGACAGGGGAGCGACTATGGCTACACCTTC
CAWSVRQGSDYGYTF
>TRBV7-2|-|TRBJ2-7|-
TGTGCCAGCAGCTTTACAGGGTCCAACGAGCAGTACTTC
CASSFTGSNEQYF
>TRBV5-6|TRBD1|TRBJ1-2|-
TGTGCCAGCAGCTCCACAGGGGATTGGGGCTACACCTTC
CASSSTGDWGYTF
>TRBV7-9|-|TRBJ1-2|-
TGTGCCAGCAGCTCAGACATCTATGGCTACACCTTC
CASSSDIYGYTF
>TRBV2|-|TRBJ1-5|-
TGTGCCAGCAGTGTATCGAGGGGGAATCAGCCCCAGCATTTT
CASSVSRGNQPQHF
>TRBV6-6|-|TRBJ1-5|once
TGTGCCAGCAGTGACAGGAGGAATAGCAATCAGCCCCAGCATTTT
CASSDRRNSNQPQHF
>TRBV4-2|TRBD1|TRBJ1-1|-
TGTGCCAGCAGCCAAGATCCAGGGGGCTCCACTGAAGCTTTCTTT
CASSQDPGGSTEAFF
>TRBV7-9|TRBD1|TRBJ1-3|-
TGTGCCAGCAGCTCCGGGACAGACGGAAACACCATATATTTT
CASSSGTDGNTIYF
>TRBV5-1|-|TRBJ2-3|-
TGCGCCAGCAGCTTCCTGGGGGGGCGAGGGACAGATACGCAGTATTTT
CASSFLGGRGTDTQYF
>TRBV6-1|TRBD1|TRBJ2-1|-
TGTGCCAGCAGTTCCGGGACAGACCTCAATGAGCAGTTCTTC
CASSSGTDLNEQFF
>TRBV11-2|TRBD1|TRBJ1-2|-
TGTGCCAGCACCTTGGACAGGGCGCCCAGCGGCTACACCTTC
CASTLDRAPSGYTF
>TRBV15|TRBD1|TRBJ1-5|-
TGTGCCACCAGCAGAGATCGACAGGGGGTGGGTCAGCCCCAGCATTTT
CATSRDRQGVGQPQHF
>TRBV30|TRBD2|TRBJ2-5|-
TGTGCCTGGACTCAACTAGCGGGTGTTGAGACCCAGTACTTC
CAWTQLAGVETQYF